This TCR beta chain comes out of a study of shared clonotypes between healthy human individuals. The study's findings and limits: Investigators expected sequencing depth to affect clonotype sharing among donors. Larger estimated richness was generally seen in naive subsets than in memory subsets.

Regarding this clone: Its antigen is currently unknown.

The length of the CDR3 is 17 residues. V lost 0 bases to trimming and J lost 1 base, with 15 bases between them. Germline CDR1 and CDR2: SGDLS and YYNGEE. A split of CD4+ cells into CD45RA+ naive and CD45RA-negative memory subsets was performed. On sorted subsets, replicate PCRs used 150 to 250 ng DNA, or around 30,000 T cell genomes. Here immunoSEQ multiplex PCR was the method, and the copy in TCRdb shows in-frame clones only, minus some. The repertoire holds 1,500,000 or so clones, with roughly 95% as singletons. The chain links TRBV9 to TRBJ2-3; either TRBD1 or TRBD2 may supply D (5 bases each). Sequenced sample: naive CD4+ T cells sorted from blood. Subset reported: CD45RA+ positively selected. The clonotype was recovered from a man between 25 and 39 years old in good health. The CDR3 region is CASSVEPDQGGTDTQYF. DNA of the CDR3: TGTGCCAGCAGCGTAGAGCCGGATCAGGGAGGCACAGATACGCAGTATTTT.